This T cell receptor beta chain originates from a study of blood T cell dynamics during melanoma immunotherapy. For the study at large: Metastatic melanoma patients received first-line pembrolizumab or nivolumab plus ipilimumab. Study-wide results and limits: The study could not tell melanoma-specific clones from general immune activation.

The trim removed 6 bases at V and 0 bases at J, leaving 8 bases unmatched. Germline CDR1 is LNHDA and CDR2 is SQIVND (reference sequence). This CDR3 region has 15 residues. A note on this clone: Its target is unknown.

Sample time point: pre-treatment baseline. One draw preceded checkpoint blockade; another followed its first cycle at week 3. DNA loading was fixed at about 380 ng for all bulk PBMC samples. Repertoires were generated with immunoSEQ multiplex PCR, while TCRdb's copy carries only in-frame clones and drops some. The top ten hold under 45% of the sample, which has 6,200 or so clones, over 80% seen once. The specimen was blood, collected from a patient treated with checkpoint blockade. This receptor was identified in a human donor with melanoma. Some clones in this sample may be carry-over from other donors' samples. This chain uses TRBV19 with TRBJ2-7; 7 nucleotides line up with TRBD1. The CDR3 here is CASSQDRVSSYEQYF. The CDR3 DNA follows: TGTGCCAGTAGCCAAGACAGGGTCAGCTCCTACGAGCAGTACTTC.